This entry lists 24 T cell receptor beta chains sequenced from one sample in a study of CD4 T cell repertoires in COVID-19. The protocol was immunoSEQ multiplex PCR, while the TCRdb copy is restricted to in-frame clones and leaves out a portion. Here the sample spans 70,000 to 95,000 clones, 83% being singletons. The specimen was CD4+ T cells from peripheral blood, collected after recovery from COVID-19. These receptors originate from a human donor who had COVID-19.

This clone has only one observation. The rearrangement uses TRBV27 and TRBJ1-5; maybe TRBD1 (5 bases). This CDR3 comprises 14 residues. The V gene's germline CDR1 is MNHEY and CDR2 SMNVEV (reference sequence). V lost 6 bases to trimming and J lost 8 bases, with 17 bases between them. CDR3 sequence reads: CASREEGRLEPQHF. DNA for the CDR3: TGTGCCAGCAGAGAGGAGGGGCGCTTGGAGCCCCAGCATTTT.

The rearrangement joins TRBV10-3 to TRBJ2-7, with 10 bases fitting TRBD1. The germline gives CDR1 ENHRY, CDR2 SYGVKD. V trimming: 9 bases; J trimming: 6 bases; junction bases outside the gene matches: 11. This CDR3 is 14 amino acids long. The CDR3 sequence: CAIRGDRGPSEQYF. CDR3 DNA: TGTGCCATTCGGGGGGACAGGGGCCCCTCCGAGCAGTACTTC.

The chain combines TRBV18 with TRBJ1-1, with 8 bases that match TRBD1. This CDR3 region has 16 residues. The germline gives CDR1 KGHSH, CDR2 LQKENI. V gave up 10 bases and J gave up 0 bases; unmatched junction bases: 13. The CDR3 coding sequence is TGTGCCACCTACCCCCGGGAGACAGGGGTGAACACTGAAGCTTTCTTT. It codes for CATYPRETGVNTEAFF.

The J gene is TRBJ2-2, the V gene TRBV5-4, with 10 bases fitting TRBD2. The germline V gene encodes CDR1 SGHNT and CDR2 YYREEE (reference sequence). There are 19 residues in the CDR3. V lost 1 base, J lost 1 base, and 10 bases stayed unmatched. DNA for the CDR3: TGTGCCAGCAGCTTGTTTGCTAGCGGGAGTAAAGGGAACACCGGGGAGCTGTTTTTT. It yields the protein CASSLFASGSKGNTGELFF.

The chain joins TRBV4-2 to TRBJ2-3; no clear D. CDR3 size: 15 residues. Germline V gene sequence: CDR1 LGHNA, CDR2 YNFKEQ. The V end lost 4 bases, the J end lost 2 bases, and 13 bases lay between the germline ends. The CDR3 is CASSPRTSITDTQYF. The CDR3 DNA reads as TGTGCCAGCAGCCCACGTACGTCCATCACAGATACGCAGTATTTT.

This rearrangement joins TRBV6-5 to TRBJ2-7; the match to TRBD1 covers 9 bases. The V and J ends lost 6 bases and 2 bases, in that order; junction bases with no gene match: 5. CDR3 length equals 14 residues. Germline V gene data show CDR1 as MNHEY and CDR2 as SVGAGI. The CDR3 spells CASSDRDRAYEQYF. The CDR3 DNA follows: TGTGCCAGCAGCGACCGGGACAGGGCCTACGAGCAGTACTTC.

The chain carries TRBV18 and TRBJ2-7; TRBD2 is a possible D gene (6 bases). There are 15 residues in the CDR3. Per germline, CDR1 KGHSH and CDR2 LQKENI. V was clipped by 4 bases and J by 0 bases, with 13 bases between them. The CDR3 here is CASSLAGIFSYEQYF. For the CDR3, the DNA is TGTGCCAGCTCACTGGCGGGGATCTTCTCCTACGAGCAGTACTTC.

This clone has just one count. This sequence joins TRBV7-2 and TRBJ1-5; perhaps TRBD1 as D (6 bases). The V gene lost 4 bases and the J gene lost 5 bases, with 15 bases spanning the gap. The CDR3 length is 15 residues. Germline CDR1 reads SGHTA; CDR2 reads FQGNSA. The CDR3 DNA is TGTGCCAGCAGCTCCCAAGGGGGGACCCATCAGCCCCAGCATTTT. This translates into CASSSQGGTHQPQHF.

The chain has TRBV18 and TRBJ2-3, with 9 bases matching TRBD1. Germline V gene lookup returns CDR1 KGHSH and CDR2 LQKENI. The CDR3 is 18 amino acids. With V trimmed by 3 bases and J by 1 base, 11 bases remained unmatched. The CDR3 loop reads CASSPADRGTFGTDTQYF. The DNA of the CDR3 is TGTGCCAGCTCACCGGCGGACAGGGGTACTTTCGGCACAGATACGCAGTATTTT.

J is TRBJ2-7 and V is TRBV27; no firm D call. V lost 5 bases and J lost 8, with 19 bases in between. CDR1 and CDR2 from the germline V gene are MNHEY and SMNVEV (reference sequence). This CDR3 is built from 14 residues. The CDR3, as DNA: TGTGCCAGCAGTACCAACGTACGAGCCCCCAAGCAGTACTTC. Translation gives CASSTNVRAPKQYF.

This clone was found once. The chain recombines TRBV5-5 with TRBJ2-3, with D unresolved. The CDR3 totals 12 residues. In germline, CDR1 is SGHKS, CDR2 YYEKEE (reference sequence). Trimming removed 1 base from V and 6 bases from J, with 6 bases in between. CDR3 in DNA: TGTGCCAGCAGCTTGAAGAGGGATACGCAGTATTTT. Translation gives CASSLKRDTQYF.

J is TRBJ2-1 and V is TRBV5-1, with 7 bases fitting TRBD2. CDR3 size: 15 residues. CDR1 is SGHRS and CDR2 is YFSETQ in the germline V gene. J lost 4 bases, V lost 0 bases, and 4 bases had no gene match. This CDR3 reads CASSLDSGKYNEQFF. The CDR3 DNA follows: TGCGCCAGCAGCTTGGACAGCGGGAAGTACAATGAGCAGTTCTTC. Full variable domain (missing parts from reference TRBV5-1 and TRBJ2-1): KAGVTQTPRYLIKTRGQQVTLSCSPISGHRSVSWYQQTPGQGLQFLFEYFSETQRNKGNFPGRFSGRQFSNSRSEMNVSTLELGDSALYLCASSLDSGKYNEQFFGPGTRLTVL.

This chain links TRBV7-9 with TRBJ1-1; the match to TRBD1 covers 7 bases. CDR3 size: 17 residues. Germline V gene sequence: CDR1 SEHNR, CDR2 FQNEAQ (reference sequence). The junction had 20 bases not matched to a gene; V was cut back by 6 bases and J by 7 bases. Written as DNA, the CDR3 is TGTGCCAGCAGTTCACTTCTAGGGGGCCGTCCCCTAAGTGAAGCTTTCTTT. Its protein is CASSSLLGGRPLSEAFF.

This clone occurred once. The DNA for the CDR3 is TGTGCCTGGCATAGGACAGGGAACACTGAAGCTTTCTTT. This sequence encodes CAWHRTGNTEAFF. The V and J genes are TRBV30 and TRBJ1-1; 7 bases fit TRBD1. The CDR3 is 13 amino acids. V dropped 5 bases and J dropped 1; count of bases not matched to a gene: 4. Looked up from germline, CDR1 is GTSNPN and CDR2 is SVGIG (reference sequence).

This clone was counted many times. The chain combines TRBV28 with TRBJ2-7; TRBD2 might be the D (5 bases). V was cut by 4 bases and J by 3 bases, with 16 bases left in between. Germline V lookup: CDR1 MDHEN, CDR2 SYDVKM. The CDR3 extends over 15 amino acids. CDR3 DNA: TGTGCCAGCAGTTCTAAGTCCATCGGGGACTACGAGCAGTACTTC. This codes for CASSSKSIGDYEQYF.

This sequence joins TRBV6-5 and TRBJ2-5; D not certain. Trimming left V 4 bases short and J 2 bases short, with 14 bases between. The germline gives CDR1 MNHEY, CDR2 SVGAGI. The CDR3 covers 15 residues. The CDR3 spells CASSSADGFQETQYF. The CDR3, as DNA: TGTGCCAGCAGTTCGGCGGACGGGTTTCAAGAGACCCAGTACTTC.

The V gene is TRBV30, the J gene TRBJ1-4; D unclear. V was pared by 3 bases and J by 8 bases, with 16 bases between. The germline V gene has CDR1 GTSNPN and CDR2 SVGIG (reference sequence). The CDR3 is 14 amino acids. DNA for the CDR3: TGTGCCTGGAGCCCAAAGCCACCAACGGAAAAACTGTTTTTT. It codes for CAWSPKPPTEKLFF.

The chain recombines TRBV5-5 with TRBJ2-3; TRBD2 matches 10 bases. From germline, CDR1 is SGHKS and CDR2 YYEKEE (reference sequence). V shed 0 bases and J 0 bases; nucleotides not matched to a gene: 7. CDR3 length equals 18 residues. CDR3 residues: CASSLAPLAGTSTDTQYF. The CDR3 DNA reads TGTGCCAGCAGCTTGGCCCCACTAGCGGGGACTAGCACAGATACGCAGTATTTT.

The chain carries TRBV12-3 or TRBV12-4 and TRBJ2-6; D may be TRBD1 (7 bases). CDR3 length: 13 amino acids. The V end was cut by 7 bases, the J end by 13 bases, with 17 bases between. DNA of the CDR3: TGTGCCAGCATCCTAGGAGGGGGCCGTGTCCTGACTTTC. It specifies CASILGGGRVLTF.

This sequence joins TRBV9 and TRBJ2-3, with D possibly being TRBD1 or TRBD2 (6 bases each). V was cut by 4 bases and J by 5 bases, with 29 bases left in between. The CDR3 is made up of 19 amino acids. Germline V gene sequence: CDR1 SGDLS, CDR2 YYNGEE. CDR3 residues: CASSTMKRGRKLDIDTQYF. DNA of the CDR3: TGTGCCAGCAGCACCATGAAAAGGGGGAGGAAACTGGATATAGATACGCAGTATTTT. The full variable domain, rest sourced from reference TRBV9 and TRBJ2-3, is DSGVTQTPKHLITATGQRVTLRCSPRSGDLSVYWYQQSLDQGLQFLIQYYNGEERAKGNILERFSAQQFPDLHSELNLSSLELGDSALYFCASSTMKRGRKLDIDTQYFGPGTRLTVL.

This clone was seen once. The rearrangement uses TRBV6-1 and TRBJ2-7, with D maybe TRBD2 (7 bases). Trimming removed 4 bases from V and 2 bases from J, with 18 bases in between. The CDR3 has 16 residues. Germline V lookup: CDR1 MNHNS, CDR2 SASEGT. CDR3 region: CASSGGRGRVPYEQYF. The CDR3, as DNA: TGTGCCAGCAGTGGGGGGAGGGGGAGGGTCCCCTACGAGCAGTACTTC.

This rearrangement joins TRBV5-6 to TRBJ1-2; D remains unclear. CDR3 length: 15 amino acids. Germline assignment: CDR1 SGHDT and CDR2 YYEEEE. The ends were cut back, 2 bases at V and 0 bases at J, with 11 bases in the middle. The CDR3 coding sequence is TGTGCCAGCAGCTTTGGGTTTGACTCTAACTATGGCTACACCTTC. It yields the protein CASSFGFDSNYGYTF.

This chain uses TRBV5-1 with TRBJ2-3; 7 bases fit TRBD1. The CDR3 has 14 amino acids. Unmatched junction bases numbered 4, after V lost 0 bases and J lost 6 bases. The V gene's germline CDR1 is SGHRS and CDR2 YFSETQ. The CDR3 coding sequence is TGCGCCAGCAGCTTGGGAGGGGGCGAGGATACGCAGTATTTT. It translates to CASSLGGGEDTQYF.

This chain uses TRBV5-8 with TRBJ1-2, with D perhaps TRBD1 (6 bases). The V gene's germline CDR1 is SGHTS and CDR2 YDEGEE. The CDR3 length is 14 residues. Trimming cost V 3 bases and J 5 bases, with 14 bases left between them. CDR3 coding DNA: TGTGCCAGCAGCTCATCAGGGGTAGCATATGGCTACACCTTC. This gives the protein CASSSSGVAYGYTF.